This T cell receptor beta chain came from a study of CD8 T cells in ankylosing spondylitis. General study results and limits: A TCR beta motif made of eight highly homologous variants seemed typical of ankylosing spondylitis blood. From matched ankylosing spondylitis synovial fluid, disease-linked clones were reportedly recovered at significantly enriched levels.

Each CDR3 protein gets one entry after TCRdb re-called the 5' RACE reads with MiXCR. Of hundreds of thousands of distinct CDR3 sequences listed, around 19% are singletons. This clonotype was counted a few times. Its antigen is not known. The CDR3 consists of 15 residues. Trimming took 1 base from V and 1 from J, leaving 10 bases between them. Per germline, CDR1 LGHNA and CDR2 YSLEER. The source material was blood, either unsorted or a sorted T cell fraction (not recorded which). This TCR was sampled from a male donor with ankylosing spondylitis. The chain uses TRBV4-3 and TRBJ1-1; TRBD1 is a possible D gene (5 bases). The CDR3 sequence is CASSQVYGGNTEAFF. The CDR3 DNA reads TGCGCCAGCAGCCAAGTATACGGGGGGAACACTGAAGCTTTCTTT.